This T cell receptor beta chain stems from a study of CD8 T cells in ankylosing spondylitis. V was shortened by 5 bases and J by 6 bases, with 10 bases between the two germline ends. Germline V gene sequence: CDR1 SQVTM, CDR2 ANQGSEA. CDR3 length: 12 residues. TCRdb used MiXCR to reprocess the 5' RACE reads, holding one entry per CDR3 protein. The data hold around 320,000 distinct CDR3 sequences, with less than 25% observed a single time. J is TRBJ2-2 and V is TRBV29-1, with D perhaps matching TRBD2 (6 bases). The sequencing input was blood, either unsorted or a sorted T cell fraction (not recorded which). The TCR sequence derives from a female donor with ankylosing spondylitis or in good health (not recorded which). The CDR3 region has the DNA TGCAGCGTTCGGGGGAGCGCCGGGGAGCTGTTTTTT. Translated: CSVRGSAGELFF.